The 15 T cell receptor beta chains listed next were all sequenced from one sample in a study of post-analysis software for immune sequencing data. Study results and caveats: Higher frequency in patients than in controls was seen for roughly five TRBV segments, with TRBV5-6, TRBV5-1 and TRBV20-1 among them.

The TCR beta cDNA libraries carried unique molecular identifiers. Each CDR3 protein gets one entry after TCRdb re-called the PCR reads with MiXCR. The table includes 450,000 to 650,000 distinct CDR3 sequences, roughly 47% detected once. These receptors have no identified antigens. Sequenced material: blood. The receptor source for this set is a girl between 5 and 17 years old with multiple sclerosis.

The gene calls are TRBV20-1 and TRBJ1-4, with a possible D match to TRBD1 (5 bases). Trimming stripped 3 bases from V and 4 bases from J, with 15 bases between. The CDR3 sequence is 15 residues long. Germline CDR1 and CDR2: DFQATT and SNEGSKA (reference sequence). CDR3 DNA sequence: TGCAGTGCTAGGTGGGGGACTCTGAGTAATGAAAAACTGTTTTTT. It codes for CSARWGTLSNEKLFF.

The V gene is TRBV10-2, the J gene TRBJ1-2; D uncertain. This CDR3 has 12 residues. Germline V gene data show CDR1 as WSHSY and CDR2 as SAAADI. V was cut by 7 bases and J by 7 bases, with 13 bases left in between. The CDR3 spells CASKRDGGGYTF. Written as DNA, the CDR3 is TGCGCCAGCAAACGGGATGGTGGTGGCTACACCTTC.

J is TRBJ2-7 and V is TRBV29-1, with 9 bases aligning to TRBD2. CDR1 SQVTM and CDR2 ANQGSEA come from the germline V gene. This CDR3 spans 15 amino acids. The ends lost 0 bases at V and 2 bases at J; junction bases unmatched: 5. In nucleotides, the CDR3 is TGCAGCGTTGAAGATGGCGGGGGGGCCCCCTACGAGCAGTACTTC. Translating it yields CSVEDGGGAPYEQYF.

V is TRBV5-1 and J is TRBJ1-1; TRBD1 might be the D (6 bases). The CDR3 length is 16 residues. CDR1 is SGHRS and CDR2 is YFSETQ in the germline V gene. The V end was cut by 0 bases, the J end by 2 bases, with 14 bases between. The CDR3 region has the DNA TGCGCCAGCAGCTTGGGGGGGGCCGGGGCTAACACTGAAGCTTTCTTT. It encodes CASSLGGAGANTEAFF.

This clonotype showed up just a few times. The chain is built from TRBV5-1 and TRBJ2-1, with 8 positions matching TRBD2. This CDR3 region has 16 residues. The germline V gene encodes CDR1 SGHRS and CDR2 YFSETQ. Trimming took 2 bases from V and 4 from J; bases not matched to a gene: 8. CDR3 region: CASSFPGGNSYNEQFF. Here the CDR3 DNA reads TGCGCCAGCAGCTTTCCGGGGGGGAATTCTTACAATGAGCAGTTCTTC.

This clonotype was seen only a few times. The rearrangement links TRBV5-5 to TRBJ2-1, with D possibly called TRBD1 or TRBD2 (5 bases each). This CDR3 is built from 15 residues. The V end was cut by 5 bases, the J end by 6 bases, with 18 bases between. Germline V gene lookup returns CDR1 SGHKS and CDR2 YYEKEE (reference sequence). This chain's CDR3 is CASSFSPGTLNEQFF. CDR3 coding DNA: TGTGCCAGCAGTTTTTCTCCCGGGACCCTCAATGAGCAGTTCTTC.

This clonotype was observed a few times. The chain employs TRBV14 and TRBJ2-7, with D possibly being TRBD2 (6 bases). Germline lookup yields CDR1 SGHDN and CDR2 FVKESK. The germline V and J ends were trimmed by 3 bases and 3 bases, with 9 bases remaining between them. The CDR3 consists of 13 residues. This CDR3 reads CASSHHGGYEQYF. In nucleotides, the CDR3 is TGTGCCAGCAGCCACCACGGGGGCTACGAGCAGTACTTC.

This clonotype has a handful of counts. This chain uses TRBV7-9 with TRBJ2-5, with D perhaps given as TRBD1 or TRBD2 (6 bases each). With the DNA end fitting TRBJ2-7 better, the J assignment may be wrong. Germline V gene data show CDR1 as SEHNR and CDR2 as FQNEAQ (reference sequence). CDR3 length equals 12 residues. The CDR3 nucleotides read TGTGCCAGCAGCTTTAAGGGGGGCGAGCAGTACTTC. The encoded protein is CASSFKGGEQYF.

The rearrangement joins TRBV20-1 to TRBJ1-4; D is possibly TRBD1 (6 bases). The CDR3 spans 13 residues. The V and J ends lost 0 bases and 8 bases respectively, with 10 bases between them. The V gene's germline CDR1 is DFQATT and CDR2 SNEGSKA (reference sequence). CDR3 residues: CSAREQGYEKLFF. The CDR3 bases are TGCAGTGCTAGAGAACAGGGATACGAAAAACTGTTTTTT.

This rearrangement joins TRBV20-1 to TRBJ1-2; the match to TRBD1 covers 7 bases. V lost 6 bases to trimming and J lost 4 bases; unmatched junction nucleotides: 8. The length of the CDR3 is 13 residues. CDR1 DFQATT and CDR2 SNEGSKA come from the germline V gene (reference sequence). CDR3 nucleotide sequence: TGCAGTGCAGACAGGACAGGATCCTATGGCTACACCTTC. Translation: CSADRTGSYGYTF.

The rearrangement uses TRBV2 and TRBJ2-1; 9 bases map to TRBD1. This CDR3 region has 14 residues. Trimming removed 4 bases from V and 5 bases from J; junction bases left unmatched: 3. The V gene's germline CDR1 is SNHLY and CDR2 FYNNEI. CDR3 nucleotides: TGTGCCAGCAGTGCAGGGACAGGGAACAATGAGCAGTTCTTC. Translating gives CASSAGTGNNEQFF.

The chain recombines TRBV15 with TRBJ2-3, with D tentatively TRBD2 (6 bases). The CDR3 spans 14 residues. CDR1 is LNHNV and CDR2 is YYDKDF in the germline V gene (reference sequence). Trimming removed 0 bases from V and 6 bases from J, with 10 bases in between. For the CDR3, the DNA is TGTGCCACCAGCAGAGAAGGGACTTTGGATACGCAGTATTTT. It yields the protein CATSREGTLDTQYF.

The rearrangement links TRBV29-1 to TRBJ2-4; the D gene is possibly TRBD2 (6 bases). The DNA matches TRBJ2-7 better at its end, which makes the J call doubtful. There are 14 residues in the CDR3. The germline CDR1 and CDR2 sequences are SQVTM and ANQGSEA. The CDR3 DNA follows: TGCAGCGTTGTCGTACCGGGACTTCCCTACGAGCAGTACTTC. It codes for CSVVVPGLPYEQYF.

The chain joins TRBV10-3 to TRBJ2-7; 9 bases map to TRBD2. V was clipped by 2 bases and J by 4 bases; unmatched bases: 18. The germline V gene has CDR1 ENHRY and CDR2 SYGVKD. This CDR3 spans 19 amino acids. The CDR3 nucleotides are TGTGCCATCAGTGAGACCTTACGCTCTAGCGGGAACACGAGATACGAGCAGTACTTC. Amino acids: CAISETLRSSGNTRYEQYF.

DNA for the CDR3: TGTGCCAGCAGCCAAGTCTCGGGACAGGGATGGAATTCACCCCTCCACTTT. Its translation is CASSQVSGQGWNSPLHF. The chain combines TRBV3-1 with TRBJ1-6; TRBD1 agrees at 9 bases. CDR1 is LGHDT, CDR2 YNNKEL, per germline (reference sequence). Losses at the gene ends were 1 base for V and 7 bases for J; bases not matched to a gene: 8. The CDR3 extends over 17 amino acids.